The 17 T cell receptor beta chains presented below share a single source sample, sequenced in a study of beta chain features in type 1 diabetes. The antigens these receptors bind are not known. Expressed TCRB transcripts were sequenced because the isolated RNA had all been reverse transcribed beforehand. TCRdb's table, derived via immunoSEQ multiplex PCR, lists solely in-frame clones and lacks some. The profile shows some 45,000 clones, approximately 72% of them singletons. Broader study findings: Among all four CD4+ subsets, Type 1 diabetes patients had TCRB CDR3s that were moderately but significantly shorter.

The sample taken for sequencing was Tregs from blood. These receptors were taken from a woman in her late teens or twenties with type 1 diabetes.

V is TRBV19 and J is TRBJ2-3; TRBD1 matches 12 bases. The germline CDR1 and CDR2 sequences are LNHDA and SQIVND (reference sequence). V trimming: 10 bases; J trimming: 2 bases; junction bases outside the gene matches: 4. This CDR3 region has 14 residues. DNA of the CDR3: TGTGCCACTAGGGGACAGGGGGCCACAGATACGCAGTATTTT. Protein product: CATRGQGATDTQYF.

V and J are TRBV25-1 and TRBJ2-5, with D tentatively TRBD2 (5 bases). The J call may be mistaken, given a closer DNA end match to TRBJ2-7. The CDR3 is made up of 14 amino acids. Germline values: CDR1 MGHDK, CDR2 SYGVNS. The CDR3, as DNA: TGTGCCAGCAGTGATTCGGGAAGGTCCTACGAGCAGTACTTC. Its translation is CASSDSGRSYEQYF.

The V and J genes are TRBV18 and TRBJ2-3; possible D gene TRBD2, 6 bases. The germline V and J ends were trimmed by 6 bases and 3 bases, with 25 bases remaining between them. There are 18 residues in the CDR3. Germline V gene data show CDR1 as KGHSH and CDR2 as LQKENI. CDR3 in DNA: TGTGCCAGCTCCCCGAGCACCTGGCGGGGAAAGGAAACAGATACGCAGTATTTT. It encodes CASSPSTWRGKETDTQYF. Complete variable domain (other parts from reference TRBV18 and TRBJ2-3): NAGVMQNPRHLVRRRGQEARLRCSPMKGHSHVYWYRQLPEEGLKFMVYLQKENIIDESGMPKERFSAEFPKEGPSILRIQQVVRGDSAAYFCASSPSTWRGKETDTQYFGPGTRLTVL.

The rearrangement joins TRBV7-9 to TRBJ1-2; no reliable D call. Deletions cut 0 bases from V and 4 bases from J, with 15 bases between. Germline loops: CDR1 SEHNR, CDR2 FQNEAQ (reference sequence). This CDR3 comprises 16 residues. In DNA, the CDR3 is TGTGCCAGCAGCTTAGCGCTGAACCAACTGATCTATGGCTACACCTTC. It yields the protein CASSLALNQLIYGYTF.

The CDR3 region is CASSIGFRGGTEAFF. CDR3 DNA: TGTGCCAGTAGTATCGGGTTCCGGGGAGGCACTGAAGCTTTCTTT. The chain recombines TRBV19 with TRBJ1-1; D remains ambiguous. The V gene lost 3 bases and the J gene lost 4 bases, with 15 bases spanning the gap. CDR1 LNHDA and CDR2 SQIVND come from the germline V gene (reference sequence). The CDR3 totals 15 residues.

CDR3 sequence reads: CASSQAGASGYNEQFF. The DNA of the CDR3 is TGTGCCAGCAGCCAGGCGGGGGCTAGCGGATACAATGAGCAGTTCTTC. This chain links TRBV7-8 with TRBJ2-1; D perhaps matches TRBD2 (7 bases). This CDR3 comprises 16 residues. Germline V gene data show CDR1 as SGHVS and CDR2 as FQNEAQ. V was shortened by 5 bases and J by 4 bases, with 18 bases between the two germline ends. Filled out from reference TRBV7-8 and TRBJ2-1, the complete variable domain reads GAGVSQSPRYKVAKRGQDVALRCDPISGHVSLFWYQQALGQGPEFLTYFQNEAQLDKSGLPSDRFFAERPEGSVSTLKIQRTQQEDSAVYLCASSQAGASGYNEQFFGPGTRLTVL.

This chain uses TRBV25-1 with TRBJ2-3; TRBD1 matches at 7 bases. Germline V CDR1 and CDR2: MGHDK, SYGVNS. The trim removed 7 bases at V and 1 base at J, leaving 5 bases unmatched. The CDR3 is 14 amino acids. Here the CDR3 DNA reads TGTGCCAGCACCGACAGGGTCGGCACAGATACGCAGTATTTT. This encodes CASTDRVGTDTQYF.

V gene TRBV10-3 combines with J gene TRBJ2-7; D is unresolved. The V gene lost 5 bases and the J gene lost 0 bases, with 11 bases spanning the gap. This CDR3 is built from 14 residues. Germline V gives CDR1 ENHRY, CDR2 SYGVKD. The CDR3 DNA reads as TGTGCCATCAGTACCCACACGTCCTCCTACGAGCAGTACTTC. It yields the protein CAISTHTSSYEQYF.

CDR3 DNA sequence: TGTGCCATCGGGCACAGGATAACACCCGGGGAGCTGTTTTTT. Its translation: CAIGHRITPGELFF. The rearrangement uses TRBV10-3 and TRBJ2-2; possible D gene TRBD1, 5 bases. The CDR3 spans 14 residues. The ends were cut back, 8 bases at V and 6 bases at J, with 16 bases in the middle. Germline CDR1 is ENHRY and CDR2 is SYGVKD.

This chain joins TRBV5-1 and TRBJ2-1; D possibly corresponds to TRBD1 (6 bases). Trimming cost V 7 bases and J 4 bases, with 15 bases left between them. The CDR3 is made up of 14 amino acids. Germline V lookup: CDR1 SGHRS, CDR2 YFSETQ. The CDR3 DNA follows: TGCGCCAGCGCACCCGGGACACTATACAATGAGCAGTTCTTC. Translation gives CASAPGTLYNEQFF.

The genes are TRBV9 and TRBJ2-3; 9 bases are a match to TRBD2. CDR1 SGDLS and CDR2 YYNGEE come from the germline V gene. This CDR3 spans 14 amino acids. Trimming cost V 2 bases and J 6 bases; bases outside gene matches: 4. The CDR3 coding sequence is TGTGCCAGCAGCGTTTTAGCGGGGGCGGATACGCAGTATTTT. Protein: CASSVLAGADTQYF. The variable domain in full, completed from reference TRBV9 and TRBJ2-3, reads DSGVTQTPKHLITATGQRVTLRCSPRSGDLSVYWYQQSLDQGLQFLIQYYNGEERAKGNILERFSAQQFPDLHSELNLSSLELGDSALYFCASSVLAGADTQYFGPGTRLTVL.

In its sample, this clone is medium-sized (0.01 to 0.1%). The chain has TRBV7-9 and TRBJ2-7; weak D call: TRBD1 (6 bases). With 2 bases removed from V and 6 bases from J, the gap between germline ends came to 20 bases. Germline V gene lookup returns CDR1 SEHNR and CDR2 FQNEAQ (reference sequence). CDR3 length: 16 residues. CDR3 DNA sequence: TGTGCCAGCAGCTTATCGGGACAAGTTCGTTCTGCCGAGCAGTACTTC. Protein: CASSLSGQVRSAEQYF. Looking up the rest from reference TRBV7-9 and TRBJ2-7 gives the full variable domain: DTGVSQNPRHKITKRGQNVTFRCDPISEHNRLYWYRQTLGQGPEFLTYFQNEAQLEKSRLLSDRFSAERPKGSFSTLEIQRTEQGDSAMYLCASSLSGQVRSAEQYFGPGTRLTVT.

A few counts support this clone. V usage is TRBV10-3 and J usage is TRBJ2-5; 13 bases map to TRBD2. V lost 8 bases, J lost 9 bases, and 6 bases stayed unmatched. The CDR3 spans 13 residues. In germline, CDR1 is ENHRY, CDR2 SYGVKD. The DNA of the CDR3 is TGTGCCATCTCGGGACTAGCGGGAACGGCCCAGTACTTC. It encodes CAISGLAGTAQYF.

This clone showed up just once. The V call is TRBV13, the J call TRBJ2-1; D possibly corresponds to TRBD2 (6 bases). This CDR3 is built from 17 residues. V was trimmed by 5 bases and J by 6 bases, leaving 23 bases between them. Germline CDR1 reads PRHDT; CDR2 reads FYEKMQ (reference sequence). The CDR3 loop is CASSRLLGGAELNEQFF. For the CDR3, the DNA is TGTGCCAGCAGCCGCCTTTTGGGGGGAGCTGAGCTCAATGAGCAGTTCTTC.

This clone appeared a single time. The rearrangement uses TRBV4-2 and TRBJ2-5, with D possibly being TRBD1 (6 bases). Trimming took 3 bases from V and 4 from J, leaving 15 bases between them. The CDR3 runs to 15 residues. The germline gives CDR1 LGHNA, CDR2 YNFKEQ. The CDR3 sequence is CASSQTGDNGETQYF. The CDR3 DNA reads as TGTGCCAGCAGCCAGACCGGGGACAATGGAGAGACCCAGTACTTC.

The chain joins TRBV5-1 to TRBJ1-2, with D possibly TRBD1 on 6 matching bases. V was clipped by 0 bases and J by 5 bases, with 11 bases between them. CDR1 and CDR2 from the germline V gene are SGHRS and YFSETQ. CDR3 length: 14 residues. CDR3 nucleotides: TGCGCCAGCAGCTTGGACGGACAGATTTATGGCTACACCTTC. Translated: CASSLDGQIYGYTF.

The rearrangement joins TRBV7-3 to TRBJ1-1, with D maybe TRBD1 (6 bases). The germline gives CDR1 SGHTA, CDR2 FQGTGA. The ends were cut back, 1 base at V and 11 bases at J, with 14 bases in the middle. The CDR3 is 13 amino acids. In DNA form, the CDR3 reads TGTGCCAGCAGCTTAAACAGGGAAAGTTTTGCTTTCTTT. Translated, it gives CASSLNRESFAFF.